The next 20 T cell receptor beta chains were all read from a single sample in a study of shared clonotypes between healthy human individuals (dated by TCRdb to 2018 to 2021). The library was generated by the immunoSEQ multiplex PCR assay. TCRdb stores this immuneACCESS table with in-frame sequences only. Part of the clones is absent; in the studies checked, under half of the shortfall reflects unresolved V genes, and no reason is known for the rest. This sample has over a million clones in its table, and 95% to 97% of those were observed once. Roughly 1.2% of the sample is in the top ten clones. The sample consisted of naive CD4+ T cells sorted from blood. The cell subset or site label here, explained by the study, means: CD45RA+ positively selected. These receptors originate from a man younger than 40 in good health.

The genes are TRBV7-8 and TRBJ2-7; a possible D gene is TRBD1 (5 bases). The V end lost 3 bases, the J end lost 3 bases, and 9 bases lay between the germline ends. The CDR3 length is 13 residues. Looked up from germline, CDR1 is SGHVS and CDR2 is FQNEAQ. For the CDR3, the DNA is TGTGCCAGCAGCTTTTTGACAGTCTACGAGCAGTACTTC. This sequence encodes CASSFLTVYEQYF.

The genes are TRBV2 and TRBJ2-1, with D tentatively TRBD2 (6 bases). V shed 1 base and J shed 2 bases, with 9 bases lying between them. This CDR3 has 15 residues. Germline V gives CDR1 SNHLY, CDR2 FYNNEI. CDR3 coding DNA: TGTGCCAGCAGTGAAGATGTAGCGGCCTACAATGAGCAGTTCTTC. It translates to CASSEDVAAYNEQFF.

The chain employs TRBV7-8 and TRBJ2-7; 7 nucleotides agree with TRBD1. The V gene's germline CDR1 is SGHVS and CDR2 FQNEAQ. The length of the CDR3 is 14 residues. The V gene end was trimmed by 5 bases and the J gene end by 5 bases; junction bases not matched to a gene: 9. CDR3 in DNA: TGTGCCAGCAGCCCAGAGACAGGGAACCACGAGCAGTACTTC. This codes for CASSPETGNHEQYF.

The chain joins TRBV28 to TRBJ2-7, with D possibly being TRBD2 (6 bases). CDR1 and CDR2 from the germline V gene are MDHEN and SYDVKM. This CDR3 is 14 amino acids long. Trimming stripped 8 bases from V and 2 bases from J, with 16 bases between. CDR3 nucleotides: TGTGCCAGCGGGCTTGGGGGGTTTACCTACGAGCAGTACTTC. This sequence encodes CASGLGGFTYEQYF.

Remarks on this clone: This sample includes further DNA sequences coding for the same CDR3. The chain recombines TRBV5-1 with TRBJ2-1; D is perhaps TRBD1 or TRBD2 (5 bases each). The V gene's germline CDR1 is SGHRS and CDR2 YFSETQ. With 7 bases removed from V and 4 bases from J, the gap between germline ends came to 15 bases. CDR3 length: 14 residues. In DNA, the CDR3 is TGCGCCAGCGCCGTGGGACGGATATACAATGAGCAGTTCTTC. It yields the protein CASAVGRIYNEQFF. The whole variable domain, filled in from reference TRBV5-1 and TRBJ2-1, reads KAGVTQTPRYLIKTRGQQVTLSCSPISGHRSVSWYQQTPGQGLQFLFEYFSETQRNKGNFPGRFSGRQFSNSRSEMNVSTLELGDSALYLCASAVGRIYNEQFFGPGTRLTVL.

This clone showed up just once. V and J are TRBV11-3 and TRBJ2-1; D is perhaps TRBD2 (6 bases). The germline CDR1 and CDR2 sequences are SGHNT and YENEEA. The CDR3 length is 16 residues. The germline V and J ends were trimmed by 8 bases and 4 bases, with 21 bases remaining between them. The CDR3 DNA reads as TGTGCCAGCGCTCCTGGGGCGGGAACAATTTACAATGAGCAGTTCTTC. Translated: CASAPGAGTIYNEQFF.

A single count supports this clone. The chain recombines TRBV21-1 with TRBJ2-1; the D call of TRBD1 is as the table states it, not checked on the DNA. TRBV21-1 is labeled a pseudogene. This CDR3 region has 13 residues. The CDR3 nucleotides read TGTGCCAGCGGGACAGGGAAAGTTAATGAGCAGTTCTTC. Its protein is CASGTGKVNEQFF.

This clone was counted a single time. The chain recombines TRBV6-5 with TRBJ2-1; the D is unclear. The CDR3 consists of 14 residues. Germline assignment: CDR1 MNHEY and CDR2 SVGAGI. V dropped 4 bases and J dropped 4 bases, with 11 bases sitting between them. The CDR3 loop reads CASSSPSAYNEQFF. DNA of the CDR3: TGTGCCAGCAGTTCCCCCAGTGCTTACAATGAGCAGTTCTTC.

The V call is TRBV28, the J call TRBJ2-1; 10 positions agree with TRBD2. Germline V lookup: CDR1 MDHEN, CDR2 SYDVKM. The junction had 9 bases not matched to a gene; V was cut back by 8 bases and J by 8 bases. The CDR3 loop spans 14 amino acids. The CDR3 bases are TGTGCCAGCGGGGCTAGCGGGAGAAAGGATGAGCAGTTCTTC. Translated: CASGASGRKDEQFF.

J is TRBJ1-5 and V is TRBV6-1; tentatively, D is TRBD1 (5 bases). This CDR3 has 16 amino acids. Germline-derived CDR1 and CDR2 are MNHNS and SASEGT. V was pared by 1 base and J by 0 bases, with 10 bases between. CDR3 residues: CASSEETVYSNQPQHF. The CDR3 DNA reads TGTGCCAGCAGTGAAGAGACAGTTTATAGCAATCAGCCCCAGCATTTT.

The CDR3 DNA reads as TGTGCCAGTAGTATAGGCCGAGACAGGGTTTGGACTGAAGCTTTCTTT. This encodes CASSIGRDRVWTEAFF. This sequence joins TRBV19 and TRBJ1-1; 7 bases match TRBD1. This CDR3 has 16 residues. Germline values: CDR1 LNHDA, CDR2 SQIVND (reference sequence). Trimming cost V 1 base and J 5 bases; bases outside gene matches: 10.

This clone has just one count. The chain is built from TRBV19 and TRBJ2-7; D is possibly TRBD2 (6 bases). Trimming removed 3 bases from V and 4 bases from J, with 16 bases in between. The V gene's germline CDR1 is LNHDA and CDR2 SQIVND (reference sequence). This CDR3 comprises 15 residues. The CDR3 region has the DNA TGTGCCAGTAGTATCACCCCGGGACTGACTTACGAGCAGTACTTC. Translated: CASSITPGLTYEQYF. Complete variable domain (other parts from reference TRBV19 and TRBJ2-7): DGGITQSPKYLFRKEGQNVTLSCEQNLNHDAMYWYRQDPGQGLRLIYYSQIVNDFQKGDIAEGYSVSREKKESFPLTVTSAQKNPTAFYLCASSITPGLTYEQYFGPGTRLTVT.

The chain carries TRBV27 and TRBJ1-2; TRBD1 matches 10 bases. The CDR3 extends over 14 amino acids. Germline V gene data show CDR1 as MNHEY and CDR2 as SMNVEV (reference sequence). The junction had 3 bases not matched to a gene; V was cut back by 4 bases and J by 4 bases. CDR3 loop: CASSWTGGAYGYTF. The CDR3 DNA sequence: TGTGCCAGCAGTTGGACAGGGGGGGCCTATGGCTACACCTTC.

This chain uses TRBV28 with TRBJ1-5, with 7 positions matching TRBD1. The germline V gene encodes CDR1 MDHEN and CDR2 SYDVKM. V was pared by 2 bases and J by 6 bases, with 10 bases of the junction left unmatched. The CDR3 spans 16 residues. The CDR3 region is CASSLDDRAWGQPQHF. The CDR3 region has the DNA TGTGCCAGCAGTTTAGACGACAGGGCTTGGGGTCAGCCCCAGCATTTT. Looking up the rest from reference TRBV28 and TRBJ1-5 gives the full variable domain: DVKVTQSSRYLVKRTGEKVFLECVQDMDHENMFWYRQDPGLGLRLIYFSYDVKMKEKGDIPEGYSVSREKKERFSLILESASTNQTSMYLCASSLDDRAWGQPQHFGDGTRLSIL.

The chain carries TRBV14 and TRBJ1-1, with unresolved D. In germline, CDR1 is SGHDN, CDR2 FVKESK. Trimming left V 5 bases short and J 0 bases short, with 13 bases between. The CDR3 is 15 residues long. CDR3 protein: CASSVRLSLNTEAFF. The CDR3, as DNA: TGTGCCAGCAGCGTAAGGCTTTCTCTGAACACTGAAGCTTTCTTT.

The chain links TRBV27 to TRBJ1-5, with D unresolved. This CDR3 spans 13 amino acids. V lost 4 bases, J lost 5 bases, and 9 bases lay in between. Germline V gives CDR1 MNHEY, CDR2 SMNVEV (reference sequence). This chain's CDR3 is CASSWGFDQPQHF. For the CDR3, the DNA is TGTGCCAGCAGTTGGGGTTTCGATCAGCCCCAGCATTTT.

The chain recombines TRBV11-3 with TRBJ2-1, with no clear D. The CDR3 extends over 13 amino acids. The germline V gene encodes CDR1 SGHNT and CDR2 YENEEA. V was trimmed by 2 bases and J by 5 bases, leaving 7 bases between them. The CDR3: CASSLSDDNEQFF. The DNA of the CDR3 is TGTGCCAGCAGCTTAAGCGACGACAATGAGCAGTTCTTC.

This rearrangement joins TRBV5-6 to TRBJ2-3; 11 bases are shared with TRBD2. The CDR3 is 17 amino acids. Germline-derived CDR1 and CDR2 are SGHDT and YYEEEE. The trim removed 4 bases at V and 0 bases at J, leaving 7 bases unmatched. Written as DNA, the CDR3 is TGTGCCAGCAGCCTAAGGACTAGCGGGTTTAGCACAGATACGCAGTATTTT. Protein: CASSLRTSGFSTDTQYF.

The rearrangement links TRBV2 to TRBJ2-3; 10 bases agree with TRBD2. Trimming took 4 bases from V and 2 from J; bases not matched to a gene: 15. The CDR3 consists of 19 residues. Germline V gene sequence: CDR1 SNHLY, CDR2 FYNNEI. The CDR3 nucleotides read TGTGCCAGCAGTGTAAGGGGTCGTAGGACTAGCGGAAACACAGATACGCAGTATTTT. This codes for CASSVRGRRTSGNTDTQYF. Supplemented by reference TRBV2 and TRBJ2-3, the full variable domain reads EPEVTQTPSHQVTQMGQEVILRCVPISNHLYFYWYRQILGQKVEFLVSFYNNEISEKSEIFDDQFSVERPDGSNFTLKIRSTKLEDSAMYFCASSVRGRRTSGNTDTQYFGPGTRLTVL.

This sequence joins TRBV7-9 and TRBJ2-3; D is uncertain. The V end was cut by 1 base, the J end by 1 base, with 12 bases between. The CDR3 totals 16 residues. Germline values: CDR1 SEHNR, CDR2 FQNEAQ (reference sequence). The CDR3 sequence: CASSLVITGGTDTQYF. The CDR3 bases are TGTGCCAGCAGCTTAGTCATCACGGGCGGCACAGATACGCAGTATTTT.